Listed here are 17 T cell receptor beta chains from one sample, sequenced in a study of blood T cells in healthy people across ages. Next came a second PCR, run for about 6 to 12 cycles, which used a sample-barcoded 5' primer along with a J-beta primer mix. TCRdb passed the 5' RACE reads through MiXCR, listing each CDR3 protein once. The data show some 1.5 million distinct CDR3 sequences, roughly 28% seen once. Sequencing was carried out using blood. These receptors were taken from a woman under 40 in good health.

In this sample, this clonotype turned up many times. The chain uses TRBV5-1 and TRBJ2-1; D uncertain. The CDR3 is 15 amino acids. Germline V lookup: CDR1 SGHRS, CDR2 YFSETQ. The germline V and J ends were trimmed by 0 bases and 4 bases, with 11 bases remaining between them. The CDR3 DNA reads TGCGCCAGCAGCTTGGGGGCGGACGGATACAATGAGCAGTTCTTC. Its protein is CASSLGADGYNEQFF. Combining the CDR3 with reference TRBV5-1 and TRBJ2-1 gives the whole variable domain KAGVTQTPRYLIKTRGQQVTLSCSPISGHRSVSWYQQTPGQGLQFLFEYFSETQRNKGNFPGRFSGRQFSNSRSEMNVSTLELGDSALYLCASSLGADGYNEQFFGPGTRLTVL.

In regard to this clonotype: This may arise from a read error, as a much more abundant clone is one base away. The chain carries TRBV6-2 or TRBV6-3 and TRBJ2-5, with 16 positions matching TRBD2. CDR3 size: 17 residues. CDR1 MNHEY and CDR2 SVGEGT come from the germline V gene. CDR3 bases: TGTGCCTGCAGCGGACCGGGACTAGCGGGAGGGCCAAAGACCCAGTACTTC. Translation: CACSGPGLAGGPKTQYF.

This clonotype was detected a few times. The chain uses TRBV5-1 and TRBJ2-3, with 14 bases matching TRBD2. This CDR3 comprises 17 residues. J was trimmed by 5 bases and V by 2 bases; bases with no gene match: 7. Germline assignment: CDR1 SGHRS and CDR2 YFSETQ. This CDR3 is CASSFGTSGSGGDTQYF. Written as DNA, the CDR3 is TGCGCCAGCAGCTTCGGGACTAGCGGGAGTGGCGGAGATACGCAGTATTTT.

The rearrangement uses TRBV2 and TRBJ1-5; unclear D gene. The germline gives CDR1 SNHLY, CDR2 FYNNEI. Between the trimmed V and J ends, which lost 2 bases and 9 bases, there was a span of 14 bases. The CDR3 has 14 amino acids. The CDR3 region has the DNA TGTGCCAGCAGTGAACAAAGGACGGATCTGCCCCAGCATTTT. Amino acids: CASSEQRTDLPQHF.

This clonotype has a count of ten or more. The chain joins TRBV29-1 to TRBJ2-1, with D maybe TRBD1 (6 bases). This CDR3 has 13 amino acids. The V end was cut by 7 bases, the J end by 5 bases, with 15 bases between. Germline assignment: CDR1 SQVTM and CDR2 ANQGSEA. The CDR3 DNA is TGCAGCGGAACAGGGAGTCCAAACAATGAGCAGTTCTTC. Translation gives CSGTGSPNNEQFF.

CDR3 nucleotide sequence: TGTGCCAGCAGTCGCGCGACAGTAGGGACCCAGTACTTC. Translation: CASSRATVGTQYF. The V gene is TRBV27, the J gene TRBJ2-5, with D possibly TRBD1 on 5 matching bases. Germline assignment: CDR1 MNHEY and CDR2 SMNVEV (reference sequence). The CDR3 loop spans 13 amino acids. The germline V and J ends were trimmed by 5 bases and 7 bases, with 14 bases remaining between them.

A few counts support this clonotype. This chain uses TRBV29-1 with TRBJ1-5; D is undetermined. Between the trimmed V and J ends, which lost 4 bases and 6 bases, there was a span of 13 bases. This CDR3 contains 13 residues. Looked up from germline, CDR1 is SQVTM and CDR2 is ANQGSEA. CDR3 loop: CSVGSGLGQPQHF. The CDR3 bases are TGCAGCGTTGGGTCCGGGTTGGGTCAGCCCCAGCATTTT.

This clonotype was counted a few times. The CDR3: CASSDGTSGSFKDTQYF. The CDR3 coding sequence is TGTGCCAGCAGTGATGGGACTAGCGGGAGTTTCAAAGATACGCAGTATTTT. The chain uses TRBV6-1 and TRBJ2-3, with 14 bases fitting TRBD2. The CDR3 length is 17 residues. Trimming at V came to 3 bases and at J to 5 bases, leaving 7 bases not matched to a gene. Per germline, CDR1 MNHNS and CDR2 SASEGT.

This clonotype was counted ten times or more. The chain is built from TRBV29-1 and TRBJ2-1; 8 nucleotides line up with TRBD1. Unmatched junction bases numbered 4, after V lost 6 bases and J lost 12 bases. The germline CDR1 and CDR2 sequences are SQVTM and ANQGSEA. The CDR3 spans 10 residues. CDR3 nucleotide sequence: TGCAGCGTATCCGGGACAGGGCAGTTCTTC. It translates to CSVSGTGQFF.

The chain joins TRBV20-1 to TRBJ1-1, with a possible D match to TRBD1 (5 bases). The CDR3 runs to 13 residues. V was cut by 6 bases and J by 4 bases, with 15 bases left in between. CDR1 is DFQATT, CDR2 SNEGSKA, per germline (reference sequence). The CDR3: CSAGEVGGTEAFF. DNA for the CDR3: TGCAGTGCCGGAGAGGTGGGGGGCACTGAAGCTTTCTTT.

With regard to this clonotype: A much larger clone differs by one base, so this may be a read error. J is TRBJ2-7 and V is TRBV18; 8 bases match TRBD1. This CDR3 is 13 amino acids long. V was clipped by 6 bases and J by 6 bases; unmatched bases: 7. In germline, CDR1 is KGHSH, CDR2 LQKENI. The CDR3 DNA is TGTGCCAGCTCCCTCGACAGGGGCTGCGAGCAGTACTTC. Translation gives CASSLDRGCEQYF. The whole variable domain, remainder taken from reference TRBV18 and TRBJ2-7, is NAGVMQNPRHLVRRRGQEARLRCSPMKGHSHVYWYRQLPEEGLKFMVYLQKENIIDESGMPKERFSAEFPKEGPSILRIQQVVRGDSAAYFCASSLDRGCEQYFGPGTRLTVT.

This clonotype was seen only a few times. Compared with germline, one end of the junction differs, possibly owing to a read error. The CDR3, as DNA: TGTGCCTGCAGTAGAGAGGCCGAGCAGTACTTC. It translates to CACSREAEQYF. The rearrangement uses TRBV12-3 or TRBV12-4 and TRBJ2-7; D gene unclear. The CDR3 length is 11 residues.

Concerning this clonotype itself: A junction end diverges from the germline sequence, so it may reflect a read error. The rearrangement joins TRBV12-3 or TRBV12-4 to TRBJ2-5; D remains unclear. This CDR3 has 14 residues. CDR3 amino acids: CASGLFPTQETQYF. CDR3 in DNA: TGTGCCAGCGGTTTATTCCCCACCCAAGAGACCCAGTACTTC.

This clonotype turned up a few times. This chain links TRBV12-3 or TRBV12-4 with TRBJ2-5; D remains unclear. Trimming cost V 6 bases and J 3 bases, with 11 bases left between them. CDR3 size: 13 residues. CDR3 loop: CASRTIDEETQYF. The DNA of the CDR3 is TGTGCCAGCAGGACAATAGATGAAGAGACCCAGTACTTC.

This clonotype has just a few counts. The V call is TRBV3-1, the J call TRBJ1-5; D is unresolved. V was trimmed by 1 base and J by 5 bases, leaving 9 bases between them. This CDR3 is built from 14 residues. In germline, CDR1 is LGHDT, CDR2 YNNKEL (reference sequence). Written as DNA, the CDR3 is TGTGCCAGCAGCCAAGCGGGATATCATCAGCCCCAGCATTTT. Translation gives CASSQAGYHQPQHF.

The chain has TRBV11-2 and TRBJ2-3; D possibly corresponds to TRBD1 (6 bases). The length of the CDR3 is 15 residues. From germline, CDR1 is SGHAT and CDR2 FQNNGV. V dropped 2 bases and J dropped 3 bases, with 12 bases sitting between them. The CDR3 loop reads CASSLNRAATDTQYF. CDR3 nucleotide sequence: TGTGCCAGCAGCTTAAACAGGGCTGCAACAGATACGCAGTATTTT.

This clonotype was seen a few times. The rearrangement joins TRBV12-3 or TRBV12-4 to TRBJ2-7, with 7 bases matching TRBD1. The CDR3 totals 15 residues. V lost 2 bases, J lost 4 bases, and 8 bases stayed unmatched. CDR3 DNA sequence: TGTGCCAGCAGTTTAAGACAGGGCATGGGGTACGAGCAGTACTTC. It yields the protein CASSLRQGMGYEQYF.